This TCR beta chain originates from a study of Ad26.COV2.S vaccination and SARS-CoV-2 variants. Sequenced by immunoSEQ multiplex PCR; TCRdb stores in-frame clones only, minus some. The sample lists fewer than 400,000 clones; roughly 84% were seen once. This clone was seen a few times. Stated treatment: around 19 received Ad26.COV2.S at low or high dose, single or two shots; roughly five received placebo; per-sample allocation not given. At day 63 after the first vaccine or placebo injection, samples were drawn. This CDR3 has 14 residues. The germline gives CDR1 MNHEY, CDR2 SVGAGI. V was trimmed by 5 bases and J by 0 bases, leaving 8 bases between them.

The starting material was peripheral blood, obtained in a trial of Ad26.COV2.S vaccine versus placebo. The chain has TRBV6-5 and TRBJ1-5; the D is unclear. The clonotype was recovered from a person between 18 and 65 years old who received the Ad26.COV2.S COVID-19 vaccine or a placebo. CDR3 nucleotides: TGTGCCAGCAGTCAGACCCTTAGCAATCAGCCCCAGCATTTT. Translation gives CASSQTLSNQPQHF.